This TCR beta chain comes out of a study of T cells in Graves' hyperthyroidism and ophthalmopathy. The study based diagnoses on clinical symptoms, serum thyroxine and TRAb, thyroid ultrasound and orbital computed tomography. Germline-derived CDR1 and CDR2 are SGHRS and YFSETQ. This CDR3 is built from 16 residues. V shed 0 bases and J shed 8 bases, with 17 bases lying between them. What was amplified from RNA transcripts were TCR beta CDR3 regions. First-round RT-PCR with HTBI primers amplified the TCR CDR3 region. One entry per CDR3 protein results from TCRdb running MiXCR on the multiplex PCR reads. The sample holds some 490,000 distinct CDR3 sequences, 22% seen once.

This TCR was sampled from a woman aged 65 to 85 with Graves' ophthalmopathy. The specimen was blood. The chain couples TRBV5-1 to TRBJ1-4; weak D call: TRBD1 (6 bases). Here the CDR3 DNA reads TGCGCCAGCAGCTTGGGTCCTCAGGGGTCGGACGAAAAACTGTTTTTT. Translating gives CASSLGPQGSDEKLFF. The full variable domain, its missing parts supplied by reference TRBV5-1 and TRBJ1-4, is KAGVTQTPRYLIKTRGQQVTLSCSPISGHRSVSWYQQTPGQGLQFLFEYFSETQRNKGNFPGRFSGRQFSNSRSEMNVSTLELGDSALYLCASSLGPQGSDEKLFFGSGTQLSVL.